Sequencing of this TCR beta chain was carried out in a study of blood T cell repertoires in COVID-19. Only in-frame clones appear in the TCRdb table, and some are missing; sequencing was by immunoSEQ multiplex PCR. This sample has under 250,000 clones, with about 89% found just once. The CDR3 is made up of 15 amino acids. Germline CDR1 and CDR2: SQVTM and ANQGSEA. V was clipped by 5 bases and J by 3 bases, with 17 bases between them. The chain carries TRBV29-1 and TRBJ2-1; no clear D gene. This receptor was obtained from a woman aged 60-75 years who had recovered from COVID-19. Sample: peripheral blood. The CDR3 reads CSVPSIRGDYNEQFF. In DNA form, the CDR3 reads TGCAGCGTTCCCTCTATACGCGGAGACTACAATGAGCAGTTCTTC.